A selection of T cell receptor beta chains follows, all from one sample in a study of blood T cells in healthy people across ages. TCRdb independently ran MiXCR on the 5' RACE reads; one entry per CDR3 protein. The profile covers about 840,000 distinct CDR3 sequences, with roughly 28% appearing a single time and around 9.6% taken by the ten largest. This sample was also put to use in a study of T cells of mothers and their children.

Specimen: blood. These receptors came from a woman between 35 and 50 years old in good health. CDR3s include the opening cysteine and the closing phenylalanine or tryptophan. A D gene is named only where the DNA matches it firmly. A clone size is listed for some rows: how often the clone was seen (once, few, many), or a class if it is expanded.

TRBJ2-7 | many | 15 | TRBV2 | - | CASSLDRRVSYEQYF | TGTGCCAGCAGCCTCGACAGGAGGGTATCCTACGAGCAGTACTTC
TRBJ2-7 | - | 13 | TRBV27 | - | CASSFGWAGEQYF | TGTGCCAGCAGTTTTGGATGGGCGGGGGAGCAGTACTTC
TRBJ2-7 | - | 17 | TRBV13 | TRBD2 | CASSLGLRGGASYEQYF | TGTGCCAGCAGCTTAGGTTTGCGGGGGGGGGCCTCCTACGAGCAGTACTTC
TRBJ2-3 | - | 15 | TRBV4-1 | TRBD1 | CASSQAGQGTDTQYF | TGCGCCAGCAGCCAAGCCGGACAGGGCACAGATACGCAGTATTTT
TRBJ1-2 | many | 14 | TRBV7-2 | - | CASSSSSGSSGYTF | TGTGCCAGCAGCTCCTCATCGGGCTCGTCTGGCTACACCTTC
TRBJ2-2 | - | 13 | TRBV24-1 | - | CATSDRNTGELFF | TGTGCCACCAGTGATCGGAACACCGGGGAGCTGTTTTTT
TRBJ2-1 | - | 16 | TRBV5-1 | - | CTSSLQGPRGRNEQFF | TGCACCAGCAGCTTACAGGGCCCGCGGGGGAGGAATGAGCAGTTCTTC
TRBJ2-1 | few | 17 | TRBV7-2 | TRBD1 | CASSLAGPRTGLEEQFF | TGTGCCAGCAGCTTAGCGGGTCCTAGGACAGGGTTAGAGGAGCAGTTCTTC
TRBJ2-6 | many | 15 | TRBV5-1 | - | CASSPLNSGANVLTF | TGCGCCAGCAGCCCACTGAACTCTGGGGCCAACGTCCTGACTTTC
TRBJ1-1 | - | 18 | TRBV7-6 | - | CASSLRVLDRDENTEAFF | TGTGCCAGCAGCTTAAGGGTCCTGGACAGAGACGAAAACACTGAAGCTTTCTTT
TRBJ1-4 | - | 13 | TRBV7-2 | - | CASSPEVSKKLFF | TGTGCCAGCAGCCCGGAAGTATCGAAAAAACTGTTTTTT
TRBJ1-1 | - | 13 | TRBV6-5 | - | CASSRRKDTEAFF | TGTGCCAGCAGTAGACGGAAGGACACTGAAGCTTTCTTT
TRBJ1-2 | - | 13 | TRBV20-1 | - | CSARREGNYGYTF | TGCAGTGCTAGAAGGGAGGGCAACTATGGCTACACCTTC
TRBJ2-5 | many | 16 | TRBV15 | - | CATSRDPIAKQETQYF | TGTGCCACCAGCAGAGATCCAATAGCGAAGCAAGAGACCCAGTACTTC
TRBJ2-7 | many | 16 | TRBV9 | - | CASSVVGSPRLYEQYF | TGTGCCAGCAGCGTAGTTGGCAGCCCCCGACTCTACGAGCAGTACTTC
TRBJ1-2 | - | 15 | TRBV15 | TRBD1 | CAASRGTGQGNGYTF | TGTGCCGCCAGCAGAGGTACGGGACAGGGTAATGGCTACACCTTC
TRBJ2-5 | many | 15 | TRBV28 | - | CASSSGGGLQETQYF | TGTGCCAGCAGCTCCGGTGGGGGCCTCCAAGAGACCCAGTACTTC
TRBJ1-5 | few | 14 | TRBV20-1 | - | CSARTQGSNQPQHF | TGCAGTGCTAGGACCCAGGGGAGCAATCAGCCCCAGCATTTT
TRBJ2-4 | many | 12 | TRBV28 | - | CASSEGMGIQYF | TGTGCCAGCAGCGAGGGGATGGGCATTCAGTACTTC
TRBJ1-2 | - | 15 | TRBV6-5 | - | CASSSPGRSRSGYTF | TGTGCCAGCAGTTCGCCGGGACGCTCCCGCTCTGGCTACACCTTC
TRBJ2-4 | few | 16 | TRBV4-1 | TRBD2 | CASSQASGLAANIQYF | TGCGCCAGCAGCCAGGCGAGCGGACTAGCGGCAAACATTCAGTACTTC
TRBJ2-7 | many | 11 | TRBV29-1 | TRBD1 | CSVYRGYEQYF | TGCAGCGTTTACAGGGGGTACGAGCAGTACTTC
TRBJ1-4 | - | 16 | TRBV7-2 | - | CASSFKRGATNEKLFF | TGTGCCAGCAGCTTTAAAAGGGGAGCAACTAATGAAAAACTGTTTTTT
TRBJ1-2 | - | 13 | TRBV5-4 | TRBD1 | CASMAGGSYGYTF | TGTGCCAGCATGGCAGGGGGCTCCTATGGCTACACCTTC
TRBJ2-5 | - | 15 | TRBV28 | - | CASSTNGEGVETQYF | TGTGCCAGCAGTACCAACGGGGAGGGGGTGGAGACCCAGTACTTC
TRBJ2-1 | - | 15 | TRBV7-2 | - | CASSLGGRGAYEQFF | TGTGCCAGCAGCTTAGGGGGCAGGGGGGCCTATGAGCAGTTCTTC
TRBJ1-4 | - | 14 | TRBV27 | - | CASSQGRRDRKLFF | TGTGCCAGCAGTCAAGGACGAAGGGATCGAAAACTGTTTTTT
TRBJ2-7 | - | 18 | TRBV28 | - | CASSFRAISGGVPHEQYF | TGTGCCAGCAGTTTTAGGGCGATTTCGGGGGGCGTCCCCCACGAGCAGTACTTC
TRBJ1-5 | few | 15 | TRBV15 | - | CATSRPGGTLQPQHF | TGTGCCACCAGCCGCCCCGGAGGAACGCTGCAGCCCCAGCATTTT
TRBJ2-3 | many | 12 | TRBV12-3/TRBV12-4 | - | CASSFRTDTQYF | TGTGCCAGCAGTTTTCGCACAGATACGCAGTATTTT
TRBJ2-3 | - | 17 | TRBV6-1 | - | CASSELRATPSTDTQYF | TGTGCCAGCAGTGAACTTCGGGCAACCCCTAGCACAGATACGCAGTATTTT
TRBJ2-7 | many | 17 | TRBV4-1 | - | CASSQDFRTGRVYEQYF | TGCGCCAGCAGCCAAGACTTCAGGACAGGGAGGGTATACGAGCAGTACTTC
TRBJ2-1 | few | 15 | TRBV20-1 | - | CSARETTPGRQEQFF | TGCAGTGCTAGAGAGACGACACCCGGAAGGCAAGAGCAGTTCTTC
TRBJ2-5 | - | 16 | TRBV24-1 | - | CATSDARVADQETQYF | TGTGCCACCAGTGATGCGCGGGTAGCGGACCAAGAGACCCAGTACTTC
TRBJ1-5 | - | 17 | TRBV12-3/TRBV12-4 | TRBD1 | CASSFLGQGASGQPQHF | TGTGCCAGCAGTTTCCTTGGACAGGGGGCTTCAGGGCAGCCCCAGCATTTT
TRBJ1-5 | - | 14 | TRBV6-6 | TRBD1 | CASSWDSYNQPQHF | TGTGCCAGCAGTTGGGACAGCTACAATCAGCCCCAGCATTTT
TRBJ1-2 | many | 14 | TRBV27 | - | CASSPGLLNYGYTF | TGTGCCAGCAGTCCGGGACTGCTCAACTATGGCTACACCTTC
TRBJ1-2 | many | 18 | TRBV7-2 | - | CASSLAGGYTLVNYGYTF | TGTGCCAGCAGCTTAGCTGGGGGTTACACCCTGGTAAACTATGGCTACACCTTC
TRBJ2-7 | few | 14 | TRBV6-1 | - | CASSERGRGSEQYF | TGTGCCAGCAGTGAAAGGGGCAGAGGCTCCGAGCAGTACTTC
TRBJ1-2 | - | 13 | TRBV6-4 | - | CASSGSGGSGYTF | TGTGCCAGCAGTGGCTCGGGCGGGAGTGGCTACACCTTC
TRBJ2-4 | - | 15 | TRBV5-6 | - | CASSGDWGAKNIQYF | TGTGCCAGCAGCGGTGACTGGGGGGCCAAAAACATTCAGTACTTC